A selection of T cell receptor beta chains follows, all from one sample in a study of cytomegalovirus exposure and HLA in healthy donors. Assay used: immunoSEQ multiplex PCR; TCRdb lists only in-frame clones, some missing. The data contain fewer than 200,000 clones, 65% to 85% of them singletons. Sequencing was done on a sample of PBMCs. Receptor source: a man in his 60s in good health and CMV-seronegative. Both conserved end residues are part of each CDR3. A D gene is named only where the DNA matches it firmly. Clone size appears in some rows only: once, few, many, or a class for an expanded clone.

DNA: TGCGCCAGCAGCTCACAAAGGGACAGTTACATTCAGTACTTC; CDR3: CASSSQRDSYIQYF; D: TRBD1; V: TRBV5-1; size: few; J: TRBJ2-4
DNA: TGTGCCAGCAGCTTACGTGGGCAGCAAGGAAATGAGCAGTTCTTC; CDR3: CASSLRGQQGNEQFF; D: .; V: TRBV7-9; size: few; J: TRBJ2-1
DNA: TGTGCCAGCAGCTTAGCTGCGGGGTTTAGGTATGGCTACACCTTC; CDR3: CASSLAAGFRYGYTF; D: .; V: TRBV7-2; size: .; J: TRBJ1-2
DNA: TGTGCCATCAACCACGGGACAGAGGAAAACATTCAGTACTTC; CDR3: CAINHGTEENIQYF; D: TRBD1; V: TRBV10-3; size: .; J: TRBJ2-4
DNA: TGTGCCAGCAGCCCACGGACAGAAGATGGCTACACCTTC; CDR3: CASSPRTEDGYTF; D: .; V: TRBV13; size: .; J: TRBJ1-2
DNA: TGTGCCAGCAGTTACTATAGCACCCGAAATGAGAATGAGCAGTTCTTC; CDR3: CASSYYSTRNENEQFF; D: .; V: TRBV6-5; size: .; J: TRBJ2-1
DNA: TGTGCCAGCAGCTTCCGAGGTCGCGGGGGGGCTCTGGAGACCCAGTACTTC; CDR3: CASSFRGRGGALETQYF; D: TRBD2; V: TRBV7-2; size: .; J: TRBJ2-5
DNA: TGTGCCAGCAGCGTAGACGAGGGGAACACTGAAGCTTTCTTT; CDR3: CASSVDEGNTEAFF; D: .; V: TRBV9; size: .; J: TRBJ1-1
DNA: TGTGCCAGCAGCTCGGGACTATACACAGATACGCAGTATTTT; CDR3: CASSSGLYTDTQYF; D: TRBD2; V: TRBV5-4; size: once; J: TRBJ2-3
DNA: TGTGCCAGCAGTCCTCTAGGGACAACGACCTACGAGCAGTACTTC; CDR3: CASSPLGTTTYEQYF; D: .; V: TRBV27; size: .; J: TRBJ2-7
DNA: TGTGCCAGTAGTATAGGGCAGGTCGCCTACGAGCAGTACTTC; CDR3: CASSIGQVAYEQYF; D: .; V: TRBV19; size: .; J: TRBJ2-7
DNA: TGTGCCAGCAGCTTAGGGGGGGGCAGCTCTAATCAGCCCCAGCATTTT; CDR3: CASSLGGGSSNQPQHF; D: .; V: TRBV7-8; size: .; J: TRBJ1-5